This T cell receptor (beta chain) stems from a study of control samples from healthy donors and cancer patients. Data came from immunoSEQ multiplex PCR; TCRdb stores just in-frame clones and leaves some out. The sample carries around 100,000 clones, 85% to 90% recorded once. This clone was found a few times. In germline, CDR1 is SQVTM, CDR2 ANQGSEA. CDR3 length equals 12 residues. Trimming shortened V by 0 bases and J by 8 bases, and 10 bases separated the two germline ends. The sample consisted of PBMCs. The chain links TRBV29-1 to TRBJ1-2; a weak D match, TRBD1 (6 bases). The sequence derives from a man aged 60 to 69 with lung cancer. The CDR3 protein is CSVEDRQAGYTF. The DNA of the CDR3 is TGCAGCGTTGAAGATCGACAGGCCGGCTACACCTTC.